A selection of T cell receptor beta chains follows, all from one sample in a study of blood T cell repertoires in COVID-19. Some clones are missing from TCRdb's copy, which holds only in-frame ones; the method was immunoSEQ multiplex PCR. The table includes about 120,000 clones, around 87% detected once. Material for sequencing was peripheral blood. The receptors here all came from a woman in her 70s with acute or convalescent COVID-19. Each CDR3 is given with its conserved first and last residue. The order of the fields is clone size, V gene, D gene, J gene, CDR3 DNA, CDR3 protein. A D gene is named only where the DNA matches it firmly. Where a row states a size, it is once, few, many or the class of an expanded clone; other rows omit it.

>NA|TRBV5-1|NA|TRBJ1-2
TGCGCCAGCTCCCCCGGGGGGGGGACCTATGGCTACACCTTC
CASSPGGGTYGYTF
>NA|TRBV5-5|TRBD1|TRBJ1-5
TGTGCCAGCAGCTCGACAGGGTGGAATCAGCCCCAGCATTTT
CASSSTGWNQPQHF
>once|TRBV4-1|TRBD2|TRBJ2-3
TGCGCCAGCAGCCCGACCTCTAGCGGGGTACCCACAGATACGCAGTATTTT
CASSPTSSGVPTDTQYF
>NA|TRBV2|TRBD1|TRBJ1-4
TGTGCCAGCAGTGCGGGGGGGGGACAGGAAAAACTGTTTTTT
CASSAGGGQEKLFF
>NA|TRBV2|NA|TRBJ2-2
TGTGCCAGCAGTGTCACAGGGATGGCGAACACCGGGGAGCTGTTTTTT
CASSVTGMANTGELFF
>NA|TRBV27|NA|TRBJ1-6
TGTGCCAGCAGTTTAATAGGGGCTTGGTCACCCCTCCACTTT
CASSLIGAWSPLHF
>NA|TRBV9|TRBD1|TRBJ2-3
TGTGCCAGCAGCGCACCAACAGGGGGCCGTAGCACAGATACGCAGTATTTT
CASSAPTGGRSTDTQYF
>NA|TRBV5-4|TRBD2|TRBJ2-3
TGTGCCAGCAGCAGGACTAGCGGGACCCTCGATACGCAGTATTTT
CASSRTSGTLDTQYF
>NA|TRBV19|NA|TRBJ1-6
TGTGCCAGTAGTAGAAGACAGAATAATTCACCCCTCCACTTT
CASSRRQNNSPLHF
>NA|TRBV5-6|TRBD1|TRBJ2-5
TGTGCCAGCAGCTTGGTCGAGGGGACAGGACGAGAGACCCAGTACTTC
CASSLVEGTGRETQYF
>NA|TRBV11-2|TRBD1|TRBJ1-2
TGTGCCAGCAGCTTACTAACAGGGGGCCTCTATGGCTACACCTTC
CASSLLTGGLYGYTF
>NA|TRBV3-1/TRBV3-2|NA|TRBJ2-3
TGTGCCAGCAGCCAAGTGTATGGGGGAGGGGGAGCAGATACGCAGTATTTT
CASSQVYGGGGADTQYF
>NA|TRBV28|NA|TRBJ2-1
TGTGCCAGCAGTTTAGAGGAATCCCGCTGGCACAATGAGCAGTTCTTC
CASSLEESRWHNEQFF
>NA|TRBV7-3|NA|TRBJ1-1
TGTGCCAGCAGCGCGGGATCCACATCTTCCGCTTTCTTT
CASSAGSTSSAFF
>NA|TRBV11-2|TRBD2|TRBJ2-5
TGTGCCAGCTCCCGGACGGGACTAAGCCAAGAGACCCAGTACTTC
CASSRTGLSQETQYF
>NA|TRBV7-2|TRBD2|TRBJ2-7
TGTGCCAGCAGCTTAGAACTAGCGGGAGCCGTCGAGCAGTACTTC
CASSLELAGAVEQYF
>few|TRBV6-6|NA|TRBJ1-1
TGTGCCAGCGCGGGGGGAATGAACACTGAAGCTTTCTTT
CASAGGMNTEAFF
>once|TRBV29-1|NA|TRBJ1-1
TGCAGCGTTGGCCCAGGGATCAGCACTGAAGCTTTCTTT
CSVGPGISTEAFF
>NA|TRBV4-1|NA|TRBJ1-1
TGCGCCAGCAGCCAGCCGGGAATTGCGGCTGAAGCTTTCTTT
CASSQPGIAAEAFF
>NA|TRBV9|NA|TRBJ2-1
TGTGCCAGCAGCGTAGTAGTGGGGGGTAATGAGCAGTTCTTC
CASSVVVGGNEQFF